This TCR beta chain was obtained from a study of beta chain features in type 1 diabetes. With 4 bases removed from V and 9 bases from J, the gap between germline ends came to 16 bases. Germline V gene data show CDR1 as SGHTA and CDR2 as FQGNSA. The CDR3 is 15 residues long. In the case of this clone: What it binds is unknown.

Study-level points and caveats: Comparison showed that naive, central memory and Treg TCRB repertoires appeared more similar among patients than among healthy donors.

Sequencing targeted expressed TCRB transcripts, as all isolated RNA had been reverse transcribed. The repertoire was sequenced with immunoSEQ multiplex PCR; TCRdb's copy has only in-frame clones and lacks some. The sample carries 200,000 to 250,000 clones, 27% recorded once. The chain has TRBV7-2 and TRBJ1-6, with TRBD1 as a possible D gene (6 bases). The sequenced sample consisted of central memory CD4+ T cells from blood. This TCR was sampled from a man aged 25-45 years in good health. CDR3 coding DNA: TGTGCCAGCAGCTCGGACAGCCCAATAGGTTCACCCCTCCACTTT. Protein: CASSSDSPIGSPLHF. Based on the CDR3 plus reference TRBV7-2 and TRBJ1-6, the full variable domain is GAGVSQSPSNKVTEKGKDVELRCDPISGHTALYWYRQSLGQGLEFLIYFQGNSAPDKSGLPSDRFSAERTGGSVSTLTIQRTQQEDSAVYLCASSSDSPIGSPLHFGNGTRLTVT.